The entry below gives a single TCR beta chain sequence along with its context. The entry originates in a study of blood T cell repertoires in COVID-19. Study overall: The samples span acute and convalescent COVID-19 from the United States, Italy and Spain. The cDNA or gDNA used as material had been derived from T cells, B-cell-depleted T cells, or PBMCs.

Assay: immunoSEQ multiplex PCR; the TCRdb copy retains only in-frame clones and omits some. The sample lists 100,000 or so clones, about 80% seen once, with around a third in the top ten. The V gene's germline CDR1 is GTSNPN and CDR2 SVGIG (reference sequence). V lost 0 bases, J lost 6 bases, and 8 bases lay in between. The CDR3 spans 13 residues. The origin of this receptor is a man aged 65-85 years with active or convalescent COVID-19. This chain links TRBV30 with TRBJ1-4, with D possibly being TRBD1 (6 bases). Sequencing was carried out using peripheral blood. The CDR3 here is CAWSVHRDEKLFF. CDR3 bases: TGTGCCTGGAGTGTACACAGGGATGAAAAACTGTTTTTT.